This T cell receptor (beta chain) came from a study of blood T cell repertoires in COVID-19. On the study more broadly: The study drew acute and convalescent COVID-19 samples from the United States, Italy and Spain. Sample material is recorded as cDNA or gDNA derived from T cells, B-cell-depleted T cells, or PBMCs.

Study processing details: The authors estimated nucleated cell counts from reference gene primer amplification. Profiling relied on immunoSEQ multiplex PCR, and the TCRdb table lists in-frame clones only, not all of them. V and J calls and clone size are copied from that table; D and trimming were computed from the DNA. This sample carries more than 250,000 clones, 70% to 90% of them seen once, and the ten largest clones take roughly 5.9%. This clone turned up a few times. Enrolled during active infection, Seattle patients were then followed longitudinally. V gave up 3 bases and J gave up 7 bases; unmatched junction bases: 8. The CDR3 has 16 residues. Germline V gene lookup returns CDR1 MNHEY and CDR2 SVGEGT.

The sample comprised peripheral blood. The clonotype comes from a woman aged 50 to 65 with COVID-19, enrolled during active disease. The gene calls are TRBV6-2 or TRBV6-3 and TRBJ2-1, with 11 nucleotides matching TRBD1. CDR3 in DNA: TGTGCCAGCAGTTATCTCGGGACAGGGGGTAGGAATGAGCAGTTCTTC. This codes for CASSYLGTGGRNEQFF.